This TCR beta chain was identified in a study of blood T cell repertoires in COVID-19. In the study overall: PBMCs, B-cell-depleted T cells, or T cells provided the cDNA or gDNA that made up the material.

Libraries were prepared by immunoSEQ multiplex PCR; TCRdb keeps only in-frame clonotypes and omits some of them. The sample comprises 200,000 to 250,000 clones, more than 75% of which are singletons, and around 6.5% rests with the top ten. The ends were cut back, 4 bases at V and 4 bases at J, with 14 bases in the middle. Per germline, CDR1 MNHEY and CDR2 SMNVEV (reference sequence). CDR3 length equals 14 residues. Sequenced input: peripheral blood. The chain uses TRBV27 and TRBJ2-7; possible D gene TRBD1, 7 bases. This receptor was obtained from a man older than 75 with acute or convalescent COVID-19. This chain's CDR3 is CASSSRQGLYEQYF. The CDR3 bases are TGTGCCAGCAGTTCACGACAGGGACTTTACGAGCAGTACTTC.